The sequence of this TCR beta chain was determined in a study of blood T cell repertoires in COVID-19. Turning to the study itself: COVID-19 samples, acute and convalescent, were from the United States, Italy and Spain. T cells, B-cell-depleted T cells, or PBMCs supplied cDNA or gDNA.

Measured with immunoSEQ multiplex PCR; TCRdb has only the in-frame clones, and not every one. Of roughly 240,000 clones listed, 85% are singletons. V lost 3 bases, J lost 0 bases, and 12 bases lay in between. CDR3 size: 16 residues. Germline-derived CDR1 and CDR2 are SGHTA and FQGNSA. It was during active infection that Seattle patients were enrolled and then longitudinally followed. The chain links TRBV7-2 to TRBJ1-3, with D hard to call. Sequenced sample: peripheral blood. This clonotype was sampled from a man between 45 and 60 years old with COVID-19, enrolled during active disease. The CDR3 spells CASSFTAGYSGNTIYF. Here the CDR3 DNA reads TGTGCCAGCAGCTTTACAGCTGGATACTCTGGAAACACCATATATTTT.